The T cell receptor beta chain under discussion was sequenced for a study of T-cell memory formation after mild COVID-19. This clonotype was counted at least ten times. The ends were cut back, 1 base at V and 4 bases at J, with 6 bases in the middle. Germline V gene data show CDR1 as SGHTA and CDR2 as FQGNSA. This CDR3 has 13 amino acids. In TCRdb, the 5' RACE reads were re-called with MiXCR into one record per CDR3 protein. The data contain about 560,000 distinct CDR3 sequences, approximately 15% of them singletons. The chain is built from TRBV7-2 and TRBJ2-3; D is unresolved. The receptor comes from an adult woman who had mild COVID-19 (a few samples of this study predate the infection). Cell type and time point are not known. The source material was PBMCs or a T cell subset sorted from them (not recorded which). For the CDR3, the DNA is TGTGCCAGCAGCTTAGTAGGGTCAGATACGCAGTATTTT. This gives the protein CASSLVGSDTQYF.